Shown below are 32 T cell receptor beta chains from a single sample sequenced in a study of OX40 agonist ivuxolimab in advanced cancers. This table comes from immunoSEQ multiplex PCR, and its TCRdb copy is limited to in-frame clones, with some not included. The sample carries 68,000 or so clones, roughly 84% recorded once. Sequencing was performed on CD4+ or CD8+ T cells sorted from blood, taken in a trial of the OX40 agonist ivuxolimab. These receptors all stem from an adult with an advanced solid tumor such as melanoma, head and neck, liver or kidney cancer.

The chain uses TRBV5-8 and TRBJ2-1; a weak D match, TRBD2 (6 bases). V lost 0 bases and J 7 bases, leaving 8 bases between the germline ends. The CDR3 covers 13 residues. The germline V gene has CDR1 SGHTS and CDR2 YDEGEE. In DNA, the CDR3 is TGTGCCAGCAGCTTGGGAGCGGGTAATGAGCAGTTCTTC. Translation gives CASSLGAGNEQFF.

This chain joins TRBV7-3 and TRBJ2-3; either TRBD1 or TRBD2 may fit D (5 bases each). Trimming removed 5 bases at V and 1 base at J, with 16 bases between. Germline CDR1 and CDR2: SGHTA and FQGTGA. CDR3 size: 16 residues. The CDR3 DNA follows: TGTGCCAGCAGCAGCCGTGGGGGATCGGGCACAGATACGCAGTATTTT. This codes for CASSSRGGSGTDTQYF.

In this sample, this clone turned up once. This chain uses TRBV29-1 with TRBJ2-7; D perhaps matches TRBD2 (5 bases). The CDR3 is 12 residues long. The germline CDR1 and CDR2 sequences are SQVTM and ANQGSEA. Trimming pared 4 bases from V and 2 bases from J, leaving 9 bases between. The CDR3 protein is CSVVRGTYEQYF. Here the CDR3 DNA reads TGCAGCGTTGTCCGGGGAACCTACGAGCAGTACTTC.

V usage is TRBV19 and J usage is TRBJ2-1; D remains ambiguous. Germline CDR1 is LNHDA and CDR2 is SQIVND (reference sequence). The CDR3 has 14 residues. Trimming left V 7 bases short and J 4 bases short, with 14 bases between. As DNA, the CDR3 is TGTGCCAGTACTCCGAAGGATCATTACAATGAGCAGTTCTTC. It specifies CASTPKDHYNEQFF.

The chain combines TRBV5-4 with TRBJ1-4; D uncertain. The germline V gene encodes CDR1 SGHNT and CDR2 YYREEE (reference sequence). This CDR3 region has 14 residues. Trimming took 0 bases from V and 4 from J, leaving 7 bases between them. In DNA, the CDR3 is TGTGCCAGCAGCTTGGATCTGTATAATGAAAAACTGTTTTTT. Encoded protein: CASSLDLYNEKLFF.

The chain uses TRBV5-1 and TRBJ1-3; D not certain. Germline CDR1 SGHRS, CDR2 YFSETQ. V was trimmed by 5 bases and J by 1 base, leaving 10 bases between them. The CDR3 is 14 amino acids. The CDR3 spells CASRGEASGNTIYF. CDR3 nucleotides: TGCGCCAGCAGGGGTGAAGCGTCTGGAAACACCATATATTTT.

The rearrangement uses TRBV18 and TRBJ1-1; maybe TRBD1 (5 bases). V gave up 3 bases and J gave up 1 base, with 12 bases separating them. Germline V gene sequence: CDR1 KGHSH, CDR2 LQKENI. The CDR3 loop spans 15 amino acids. The CDR3 DNA sequence: TGTGCCAGCTCACCCGACAGTCTGGCGAACACTGAAGCTTTCTTT. Translated: CASSPDSLANTEAFF.

This sequence joins TRBV2 and TRBJ2-3; TRBD2 matches at 8 bases. V shed 8 bases, J shed 1 base, and the junction held 5 bases outside the gene matches. CDR1 is SNHLY, CDR2 FYNNEI, per germline. This CDR3 comprises 14 residues. CDR3 region: CASYRRGGTDTQYF. The DNA of the CDR3 is TGTGCCAGCTATAGGCGGGGGGGCACAGATACGCAGTATTTT. Full variable domain (outside the CDR3, taken from reference TRBV2 and TRBJ2-3): EPEVTQTPSHQVTQMGQEVILRCVPISNHLYFYWYRQILGQKVEFLVSFYNNEISEKSEIFDDQFSVERPDGSNFTLKIRSTKLEDSAMYFCASYRRGGTDTQYFGPGTRLTVL.

The CDR3 reads CASSLTSGTSGGISSGANVLTF. In DNA, the CDR3 is TGTGCCAGCTCACTTACCTCCGGGACTAGCGGGGGCATCAGCTCTGGGGCCAACGTCCTGACTTTC. J is TRBJ2-6 and V is TRBV18; 14 positions agree with TRBD2. The CDR3 length is 22 residues. Germline CDR1 KGHSH, CDR2 LQKENI. V trimming: 4 bases; J trimming: 0 bases; junction bases outside the gene matches: 14.

The chain has TRBV19 and TRBJ2-7, with D perhaps TRBD1 or TRBD2 (8 bases each). Between the trimmed V and J ends, which lost 6 bases and 3 bases, there was a span of 18 bases. CDR1 and CDR2 from the germline V gene are LNHDA and SQIVND (reference sequence). The CDR3 length is 15 residues. The CDR3 coding sequence is TGTGCCAGTAGCGGGGGGGACAGGTTGAGCTACGAGCAGTACTTC. Translated: CASSGGDRLSYEQYF.

The chain is built from TRBV7-3 and TRBJ2-2; 16 positions agree with TRBD2. Per germline, CDR1 SGHTA and CDR2 FQGTGA. This CDR3 has 18 residues. V was clipped by 2 bases and J by 4 bases; unmatched bases: 4. Here the CDR3 DNA reads TGTGCCAGCAGCTTATTAGGGACTAGCGGGAGGGTCACCGGGGAGCTGTTTTTT. This sequence encodes CASSLLGTSGRVTGELFF.

The chain recombines TRBV2 with TRBJ1-1; D possibly corresponds to TRBD1 (5 bases). Germline CDR1 is SNHLY and CDR2 is FYNNEI. The CDR3 runs to 16 residues. The V and J ends lost 6 bases and 0 bases respectively, with 17 bases between them. CDR3: CASSPDIGYMNTEAFF. The CDR3 DNA follows: TGTGCCAGCAGCCCGGACATCGGATATATGAACACTGAAGCTTTCTTT. The complete variable domain, with remaining parts taken from reference TRBV2 and TRBJ1-1, reads EPEVTQTPSHQVTQMGQEVILRCVPISNHLYFYWYRQILGQKVEFLVSFYNNEISEKSEIFDDQFSVERPDGSNFTLKIRSTKLEDSAMYFCASSPDIGYMNTEAFFGQGTRLTVV.

The chain joins TRBV5-1 to TRBJ2-3, with 7 nucleotides matching TRBD2. After removal of 4 bases from V and 2 bases from J, the junction contained 7 bases not matched to a gene. Germline values: CDR1 SGHRS, CDR2 YFSETQ. This CDR3 is built from 15 residues. The CDR3 DNA reads as TGCGCCAGCAGCAGTAAGCGGGGCTCCACAGATACGCAGTATTTT. The encoded protein is CASSSKRGSTDTQYF.

J is TRBJ2-7 and V is TRBV6-1; 7 nucleotides align to TRBD1. Germline V gives CDR1 MNHNS, CDR2 SASEGT. The CDR3 sequence is 14 residues long. V was clipped by 7 bases and J by 4 bases; unmatched bases: 10. The CDR3 DNA sequence: TGTGCCAGCACCGGGGATAGGGGGCGTTACGAGCAGTACTTC. Protein sequence: CASTGDRGRYEQYF.

The V and J genes are TRBV10-3 and TRBJ1-1; 8 positions agree with TRBD1. The V segment lost 4 bases and the J segment 5 bases; nucleotides outside the gene matches: 6. The CDR3 covers 14 residues. Germline V CDR1 and CDR2: ENHRY, SYGVKD. CDR3 amino acids: CAISGRQGRTEAFF. CDR3 DNA: TGTGCCATCAGTGGTCGACAGGGGAGGACTGAAGCTTTCTTT.

The chain employs TRBV5-1 and TRBJ2-3, with 8 nucleotides matching TRBD2. This CDR3 spans 16 amino acids. J gave up 0 bases and V 5 bases, and 8 bases lay outside the gene matches. Looked up from germline, CDR1 is SGHRS and CDR2 is YFSETQ. The CDR3 nucleotides read TGCGCCAGCAGGAGCGGGGGCCCCCCTAGCACAGATACGCAGTATTTT. This gives the protein CASRSGGPPSTDTQYF.

Comments on this clone: Relative to the germline gene, one junction end is altered; a read error may explain this. The chain employs TRBV11-2 and TRBJ1-1; a weak D match, TRBD1 (5 bases). CDR1 is SGHAT and CDR2 is FQNNGV in the germline V gene. This CDR3 spans 11 amino acids. In DNA, the CDR3 is TGTGCCAGCAGCGAACCGGGACCCTTAATCTTT. This sequence encodes CASSEPGPLIF.

The rearrangement uses TRBV4-3 and TRBJ1-1, with a weak D call TRBD1 (6 bases). The V end lost 1 base, the J end lost 3 bases, and 21 bases lay between the germline ends. This CDR3 contains 18 residues. Looked up from germline, CDR1 is LGHNA and CDR2 is YSLEER. This chain's CDR3 is CASSQVLRGRVGDTEAFF. Written as DNA, the CDR3 is TGCGCCAGCAGCCAAGTCTTAAGGGGGAGGGTGGGGGACACTGAAGCTTTCTTT.

The chain uses TRBV7-2 and TRBJ2-3, with D perhaps TRBD2 (5 bases). The germline V gene has CDR1 SGHTA and CDR2 FQGNSA. The CDR3 extends over 14 amino acids. V was pared by 4 bases and J by 2 bases, with 10 bases between. The CDR3 protein is CASSSTRTTDTQYF. The CDR3, as DNA: TGTGCCAGCAGCTCCACTAGGACCACAGATACGCAGTATTTT.

The chain employs TRBV5-3 and TRBJ1-6, with D perhaps matching TRBD1 (5 bases). TRBV5-3 is filed as an ORF, its function uncertain. The V gene lost 4 bases and the J gene lost 6 bases, with 8 bases spanning the gap. The CDR3 loop spans 13 amino acids. CDR3 coding DNA: TGTGCCAGAAGCACCGGGGCTAATTCACCCCTCCACTTT. Translation: CARSTGANSPLHF.

The rearrangement uses TRBV28 and TRBJ2-1, with TRBD2 matching over 12 bases. In germline, CDR1 is MDHEN, CDR2 SYDVKM. The J segment lost 3 bases and the V segment lost 6 bases, leaving 3 bases of the junction unmatched. CDR3 length equals 15 residues. The CDR3 here is CASRTSGGGYNEQFF. The CDR3 DNA reads TGTGCCAGCAGGACTAGCGGGGGAGGCTACAATGAGCAGTTCTTC.

The chain joins TRBV9 to TRBJ2-3; D gene ambiguous. Germline CDR1 reads SGDLS; CDR2 reads YYNGEE. V dropped 0 bases and J dropped 1 base, with 3 bases sitting between them. The CDR3 consists of 13 residues. DNA of the CDR3: TGTGCCAGCAGCGTAGGGGGCACAGATACGCAGTATTTT. Its protein is CASSVGGTDTQYF.

This chain connects TRBV7-2 to TRBJ1-2; D is uncertain. Trimming removed 1 base from V and 1 base from J, with 7 bases in between. Per the germline V gene, CDR1 is SGHTA and CDR2 is FQGNSA. There are 14 residues in the CDR3. The CDR3 spells CASSLEGLNYGYTF. CDR3 coding DNA: TGTGCCAGCAGCTTAGAGGGTCTTAACTATGGCTACACCTTC.

The gene calls are TRBV29-1 and TRBJ1-2; possibly TRBD1 for D (6 bases). Between the trimmed V and J ends, which lost 3 bases and 8 bases, there was a span of 16 bases. CDR1 SQVTM and CDR2 ANQGSEA come from the germline V gene. The CDR3 extends over 13 amino acids. The CDR3 nucleotides are TGCAGCGTTGATGGGCAGGGGATAGGGGGCTACACCTTC. Its translation is CSVDGQGIGGYTF. Full variable domain (remainder filled in from reference TRBV29-1 and TRBJ1-2): SAVISQKPSRDICQRGTSLTIQCQVDSQVTMMFWYRQQPGQSLTLIATANQGSEATYESGFVIDKFPISRPNLTFSTLTVSNMSPEDSSIYLCSVDGQGIGGYTFGSGTRLTVV.

The V and J genes are TRBV9 and TRBJ2-1, with 12 bases fitting TRBD2. This CDR3 contains 18 residues. Trimming removed 4 bases from V and 0 bases from J; junction bases left unmatched: 8. Germline V gene data show CDR1 as SGDLS and CDR2 as YYNGEE. CDR3 DNA: TGTGCCAGCAGCCCGGGACTAGCGGGTTATAGCTCCTACAATGAGCAGTTCTTC. As protein: CASSPGLAGYSSYNEQFF.

This chain uses TRBV27 with TRBJ1-2; TRBD1 agrees at 7 bases. The CDR3 is 16 amino acids. Germline CDR1 and CDR2: MNHEY and SMNVEV (reference sequence). J lost 5 bases, V lost 3 bases, and 12 bases had no gene match. CDR3 DNA sequence: TGTGCCAGCAGTTTCTTGACGGCACAGGGGTCTTATGGCTACACCTTC. Translated: CASSFLTAQGSYGYTF.

V usage is TRBV7-3 and J usage is TRBJ2-3, with D perhaps TRBD2 (5 bases). Germline V gives CDR1 SGHTA, CDR2 FQGTGA. Trimming pared 2 bases from V and 8 bases from J, leaving 17 bases between. The CDR3 contains 15 residues. For the CDR3, the DNA is TGTGCCAGCAGCTTATCCCCCCTGCGGGCGGCTACGCAGTATTTT. Translated: CASSLSPLRAATQYF. Complete variable domain (other parts from reference TRBV7-3 and TRBJ2-3): GAGVSQTPSNKVTEKGKYVELRCDPISGHTALYWYRQSLGQGPEFLIYFQGTGAADDSGLPNDRFFAVRPEGSVSTLKIQRTERGDSAVYLCASSLSPLRAATQYFGPGTRLTVL.

This clone was observed a few times. The V gene is TRBV4-2, the J gene TRBJ2-1; 9 bases line up with TRBD1. This CDR3 has 15 residues. Trimming at V came to 7 bases and at J to 9 bases, leaving 13 bases not matched to a gene. Germline assignment: CDR1 LGHNA and CDR2 YNFKEQ. CDR3 DNA sequence: TGTGCCAGCACCTCCTCGGGGACAGGGCCCGGTGAGCAGTTCTTC. Residues: CASTSSGTGPGEQFF.

This sequence joins TRBV28 and TRBJ2-7; 12 nucleotides match TRBD1. J lost 6 bases, V lost 5 bases, and 5 bases had no gene match. In germline, CDR1 is MDHEN, CDR2 SYDVKM. CDR3 length equals 14 residues. The CDR3 DNA sequence: TGTGCCAGCAGTATCCGGGACAGGGGGCGCGAGCAGTACTTC. Its protein is CASSIRDRGREQYF.

V and J are TRBV5-1 and TRBJ2-3, with D perhaps matching TRBD1 (5 bases). The CDR3 has 12 amino acids. Germline V gene data show CDR1 as SGHRS and CDR2 as YFSETQ. The V and J ends lost 3 bases and 5 bases respectively, with 7 bases between them. In DNA, the CDR3 is TGCGCCAGCAGCTCAGGGTTAGATACGCAGTATTTT. As protein: CASSSGLDTQYF.

This chain links TRBV7-9 with TRBJ2-3, with TRBD2 identical over 7 bases. The germline V gene encodes CDR1 SEHNR and CDR2 FQNEAQ (reference sequence). The J segment lost 5 bases and the V segment lost 4 bases, leaving 15 bases of the junction unmatched. The CDR3 spans 17 residues. The CDR3: CASSSKGAGARLDTQYF. Here the CDR3 DNA reads TGTGCCAGCAGCTCAAAAGGTGCGGGAGCTCGTTTAGATACGCAGTATTTT. Using reference TRBV7-9 and TRBJ2-3 for the parts outside the CDR3, the full variable domain is DTGVSQNPRHKITKRGQNVTFRCDPISEHNRLYWYRQTLGQGPEFLTYFQNEAQLEKSRLLSDRFSAERPKGSFSTLEIQRTEQGDSAMYLCASSSKGAGARLDTQYFGPGTRLTVL.

J is TRBJ2-1 and V is TRBV6-5; TRBD2 might be the D (6 bases). Trimming took 6 bases from V and 2 from J, leaving 14 bases between them. The CDR3 consists of 15 residues. Germline CDR1 MNHEY, CDR2 SVGAGI. Written as DNA, the CDR3 is TGTGCCAGCAGCCTCTCTGGCGGGGCCTACAATGAGCAGTTCTTC. Translating gives CASSLSGGAYNEQFF.